Reported below is one T cell receptor (beta chain). The target antigen is unknown. Sequencing of cultured CD4+ T cell DNA used the Oncomine TCR Beta short-read assay. TCRdb fed the PCR reads into MiXCR, producing one record per CDR3 protein. The sample carries about 19,000 distinct CDR3 sequences, roughly 55% recorded once. This specimen belongs to a study of vaccination and CD4 T cells after COVID-19. Treatment indicated: roughly ten-day PBMC culture with coronavirus spike peptide pools or control peptides (ViraFEST assay). Notes on the study in general: In convalescent patients, a median about 87% of reactive clones appeared only post-vaccination.

Trimming left V 1 base short and J 4 bases short, with 7 bases between. Germline V lookup: CDR1 DFQATT, CDR2 SNEGSKA (reference sequence). The CDR3 is 12 residues long. Sequencing was carried out using CD4+ T cells from blood, cultured in vitro. The TCR comes from a human donor who had recovered from COVID-19. The V call is TRBV20-1, the J call TRBJ1-1; D is possibly TRBD1 (5 bases). For the CDR3, the DNA is TGCAGTGCTAGAGGGGGGACCACTGAAGCTTTCTTT. It specifies CSARGGTTEAFF.